This is a list of T cell receptor beta chains from one sample in a study of blood T cell repertoires in COVID-19. Here immunoSEQ multiplex PCR was the method, and the copy in TCRdb shows in-frame clones only, minus some. This table has around 100,000 clones, 80% appearing once. What was sequenced was peripheral blood. Every receptor here comes from a woman in her 70s with acute or convalescent COVID-19. CDR3s leave out the opening cysteine and the closing phenylalanine or tryptophan. For some rows the clone size is stated as once, few or many, or as a class when expanded; others skip it.

J	size	V	CDR3
TRBJ2-1	NA	TRBV27	ASSSGQAPPYNEQF
TRBJ1-5	few	TRBV19	ASSIRDQPQH
TRBJ1-6	NA	TRBV6-6	ASSSDSSYNSPLH
TRBJ1-6	NA	TRBV5-1	ASSSGSYNSPLH
TRBJ1-5	NA	TRBV19	ASSPLRDQPQH
TRBJ1-2	NA	TRBV15	ATSRWTGANYGYT
TRBJ1-5	NA	TRBV19	ASSWGGARQPQH
TRBJ1-4	NA	TRBV7-8	ASSSLLPWDSDEKLF
TRBJ2-2	NA	TRBV2	ASGTGVLTGELF
TRBJ1-1	NA	TRBV10-3	AIGQGDTEAF
TRBJ2-5	NA	TRBV3-1/TRBV3-2	ASSQDTAGHQETQY
TRBJ1-1	NA	TRBV15	ATSRDLTGGAF
TRBJ2-4	NA	TRBV7-2	ASRHDSGSLGQY
TRBJ1-2	NA	TRBV19	ASSNRDTSNYGYT
TRBJ1-1	few	TRBV3-1/TRBV3-2	ASSPTGVGTEAF
TRBJ2-1	once	TRBV4-1	ASSPEGYREQF
TRBJ2-2	once	TRBV5-1	ASSLTAGGLSTGELF
TRBJ2-2	NA	TRBV9	ASTPLGGNTGELF
TRBJ1-2	NA	TRBV9	ASSSPGLYYGYT
TRBJ2-1	NA	TRBV10-2	ASTDPSGGAGEQF
TRBJ1-1	NA	TRBV25-1	ASSGETGGRTEAF
TRBJ1-2	NA	TRBV30	AWSGGANYGYT
TRBJ2-5	once	TRBV18	ASSPPGGTSVKTQY
TRBJ1-1	NA	TRBV7-8	ASSSKPGGGVEAF
TRBJ2-5	NA	TRBV7-2	ASSSWGLAGEETQY
TRBJ2-5	NA	TRBV13	ARSLGGGRNQETQY
TRBJ1-5	NA	TRBV19	ASSIAGHDSNQPQH
TRBJ2-1	NA	TRBV6-5	ASSFPTSGADNEQF
TRBJ2-7	once	TRBV19	ASSTHRTVEQY
TRBJ2-6	NA	TRBV6-2/TRBV6-3	ASSQERGTNVLT
TRBJ2-1	NA	TRBV19	ASSIGQGAYNEQF
TRBJ2-3	few	TRBV5-4	ASSQGLSRTDTQY
TRBJ1-2	NA	TRBV6-5	ASSSPKTGIGGYT
TRBJ1-1	once	TRBV24-1	ATSDPGTGDTEAF
TRBJ1-1	NA	TRBV19	ASRTRGTQGWYTEAF
TRBJ1-2	NA	TRBV9	ASSAQSRTGPANYGYT
TRBJ2-1	NA	TRBV11-3	ASSLVGISSYNEQF
TRBJ1-5	NA	TRBV19	ASSLTGSSNQPQH
TRBJ1-4	few	TRBV7-2	ASSFRTGDEKLF
TRBJ1-4	NA	TRBV19	ASSIQGASGEKLF
TRBJ1-1	NA	TRBV4-2	ASSQDPLGQGVGTEAF
TRBJ2-3	NA	TRBV6-6	ASSYSATGDTQY
TRBJ2-3	NA	TRBV11-2	ASSAGTGRTDTQY
TRBJ2-2	NA	TRBV3-1/TRBV3-2	ASSQVQGDTGELF
TRBJ1-2	NA	TRBV7-9	ASSSGQVYGYT
TRBJ1-2	NA	TRBV6-6	ASSYEAGYT
TRBJ1-6	NA	TRBV19	ASRKLRDRGPDSPLH
TRBJ2-3	NA	TRBV25-1	ASSEYRTGRDTQY
TRBJ1-2	NA	TRBV19	ASSIASPDRGSYGYT
TRBJ2-3	NA	TRBV19	ASSSTTGSYSTDTQY
TRBJ2-5	NA	TRBV10-3	ATGVQETQY
TRBJ1-3	many	TRBV13	ASSPPDRGNTIY
TRBJ1-2	few	TRBV29-1	SVEDAGGRANYGYT
TRBJ1-4	NA	TRBV7-9	ASSQDTIATNEKLF
TRBJ1-4	NA	TRBV12-3/TRBV12-4	ASSLGVQEKLF
TRBJ1-2	NA	TRBV2	AIPGQGARGYT